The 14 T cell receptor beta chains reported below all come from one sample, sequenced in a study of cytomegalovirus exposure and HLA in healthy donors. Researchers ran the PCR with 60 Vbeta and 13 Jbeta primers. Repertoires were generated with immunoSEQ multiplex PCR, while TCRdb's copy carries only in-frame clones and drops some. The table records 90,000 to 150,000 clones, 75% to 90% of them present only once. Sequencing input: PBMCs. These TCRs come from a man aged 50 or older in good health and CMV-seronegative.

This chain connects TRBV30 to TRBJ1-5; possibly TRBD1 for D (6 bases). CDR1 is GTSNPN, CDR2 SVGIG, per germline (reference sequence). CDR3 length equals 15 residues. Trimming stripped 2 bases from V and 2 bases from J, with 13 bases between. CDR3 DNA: TGTGCCTGGAGTAGCTCAGACAGGCGCAATCAGCCCCAGCATTTT. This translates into CAWSSSDRRNQPQHF. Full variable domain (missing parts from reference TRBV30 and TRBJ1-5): SQTIHQWPATLVQPVGSPLSLECTVEGTSNPNLYWYRQAAGRGLQLLFYSVGIGQISSEVPQNLSASRPQDRQFILSSKKLLLSDSGFYLCAWSSSDRRNQPQHFGDGTRLSIL.

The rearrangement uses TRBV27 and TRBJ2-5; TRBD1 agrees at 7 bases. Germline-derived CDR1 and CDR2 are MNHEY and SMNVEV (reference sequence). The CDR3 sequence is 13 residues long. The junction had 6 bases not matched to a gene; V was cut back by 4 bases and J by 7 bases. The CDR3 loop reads CASSSRTGWTQYF. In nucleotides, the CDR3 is TGTGCCAGCAGTTCCAGGACAGGTTGGACCCAGTACTTC.

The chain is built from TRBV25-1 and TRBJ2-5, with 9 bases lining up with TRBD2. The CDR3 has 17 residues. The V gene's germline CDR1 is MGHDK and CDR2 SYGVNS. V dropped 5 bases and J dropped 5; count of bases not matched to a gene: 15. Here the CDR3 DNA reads TGTGCCAGCAGTCCGCGGCGGGGGGGCCCTGCGAAGGAGACCCAGTACTTC. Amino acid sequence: CASSPRRGGPAKETQYF.

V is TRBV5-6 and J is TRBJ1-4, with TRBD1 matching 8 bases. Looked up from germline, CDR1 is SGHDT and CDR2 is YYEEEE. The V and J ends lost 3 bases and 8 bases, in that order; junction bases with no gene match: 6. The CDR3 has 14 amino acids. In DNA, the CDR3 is TGTGCCAGCAGCTCACAGGGGGTTCGAGAAAAACTGTTTTTT. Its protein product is CASSSQGVREKLFF.

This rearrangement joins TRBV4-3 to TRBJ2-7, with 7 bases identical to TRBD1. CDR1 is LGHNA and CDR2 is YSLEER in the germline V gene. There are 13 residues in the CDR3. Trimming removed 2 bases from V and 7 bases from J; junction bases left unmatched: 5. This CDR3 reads CASSQTGTDEQYF. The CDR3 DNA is TGCGCCAGCAGCCAAACAGGGACAGATGAGCAGTACTTC.

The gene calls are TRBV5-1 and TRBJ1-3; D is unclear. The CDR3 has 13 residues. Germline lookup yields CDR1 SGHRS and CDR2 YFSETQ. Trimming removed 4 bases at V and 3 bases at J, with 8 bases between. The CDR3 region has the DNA TGCGCCAGCAGCCCGCCGAGTGGAAACACCATATATTTT. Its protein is CASSPPSGNTIYF.

CDR3 bases: TGTGCCAGCAGCTTCCGCGGGGCACCCACCGGGGAGCTGTTTTTT. Protein product: CASSFRGAPTGELFF. The chain is built from TRBV7-2 and TRBJ2-2; maybe TRBD2 (6 bases). The CDR3 is 15 residues long. CDR1 and CDR2 from the germline V gene are SGHTA and FQGNSA. The V and J ends lost 3 bases and 4 bases respectively, with 12 bases between them.

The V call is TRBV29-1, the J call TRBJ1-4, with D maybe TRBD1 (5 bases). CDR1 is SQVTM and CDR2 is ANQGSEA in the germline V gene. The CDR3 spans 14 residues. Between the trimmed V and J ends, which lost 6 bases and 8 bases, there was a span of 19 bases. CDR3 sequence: CSVGLRGKAEKLFF. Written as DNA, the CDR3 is TGCAGCGTAGGACTCCGGGGGAAAGCGGAAAAACTGTTTTTT. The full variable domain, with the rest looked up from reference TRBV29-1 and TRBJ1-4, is SAVISQKPSRDICQRGTSLTIQCQVDSQVTMMFWYRQQPGQSLTLIATANQGSEATYESGFVIDKFPISRPNLTFSTLTVSNMSPEDSSIYLCSVGLRGKAEKLFFGSGTQLSVL.

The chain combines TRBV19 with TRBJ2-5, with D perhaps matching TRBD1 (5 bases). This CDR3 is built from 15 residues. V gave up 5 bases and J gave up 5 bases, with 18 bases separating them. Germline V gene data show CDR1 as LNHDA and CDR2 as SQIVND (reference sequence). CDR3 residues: CASSPAGARGETQYF. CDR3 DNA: TGTGCCAGTAGTCCGGCTGGAGCTAGGGGTGAGACCCAGTACTTC.

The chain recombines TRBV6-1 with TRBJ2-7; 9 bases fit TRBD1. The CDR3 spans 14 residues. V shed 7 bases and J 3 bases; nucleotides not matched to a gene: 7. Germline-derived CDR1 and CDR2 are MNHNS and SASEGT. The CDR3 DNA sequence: TGTGCCAGCACGACGGACAGGGGAGGCTACGAGCAGTACTTC. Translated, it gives CASTTDRGGYEQYF.

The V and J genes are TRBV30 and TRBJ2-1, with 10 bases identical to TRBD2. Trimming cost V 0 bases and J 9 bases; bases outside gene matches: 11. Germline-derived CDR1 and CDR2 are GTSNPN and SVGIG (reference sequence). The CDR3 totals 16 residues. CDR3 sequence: CAWSVHPAGGPGEQFF. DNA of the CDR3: TGTGCCTGGAGTGTACACCCAGCGGGGGGGCCCGGTGAGCAGTTCTTC.

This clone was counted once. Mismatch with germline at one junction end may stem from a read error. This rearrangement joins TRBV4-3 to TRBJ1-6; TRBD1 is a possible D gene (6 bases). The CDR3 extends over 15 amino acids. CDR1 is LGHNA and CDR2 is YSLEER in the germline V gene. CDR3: CPSSQEGTGSEPLHF. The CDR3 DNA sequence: TGCCCCAGCAGCCAAGAAGGCACAGGGAGCGAGCCCCTCCACTTT.

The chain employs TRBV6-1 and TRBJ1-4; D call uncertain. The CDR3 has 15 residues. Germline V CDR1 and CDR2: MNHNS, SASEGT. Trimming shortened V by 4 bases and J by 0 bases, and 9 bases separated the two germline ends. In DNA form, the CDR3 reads TGTGCCAGCAGTGGGGCGTCAGCAACTAATGAAAAACTGTTTTTT. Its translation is CASSGASATNEKLFF.

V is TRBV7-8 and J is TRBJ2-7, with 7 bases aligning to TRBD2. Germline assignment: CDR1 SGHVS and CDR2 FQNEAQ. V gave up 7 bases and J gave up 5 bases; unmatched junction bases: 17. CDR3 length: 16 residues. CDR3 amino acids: CASNSRRALARDEQYF. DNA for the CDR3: TGTGCCAGCAATAGCCGCAGGGCACTAGCGAGAGACGAGCAGTACTTC.